This T cell receptor beta chain stems from a study of OX40 agonist ivuxolimab in advanced cancers. Study overall: Patients received the agonistic anti-OX40 (CD134) antibody ivuxolimab.

Autoimmune disease history or systemic immunosuppression meant exclusion. The data were produced by immunoSEQ multiplex PCR, yet TCRdb's version contains in-frame clones alone and is incomplete. The table lists about 67,000 clones, about 85% of them singletons, with approximately 2% in the top ten. With 10 bases removed from V and 6 bases from J, the gap between germline ends came to 13 bases. CDR3 length equals 11 residues. Looked up from germline, CDR1 is MDHEN and CDR2 is SYDVKM. This clone was observed once. Sequences were derived from CD4+ or CD8+ T cells sorted from blood, sampled in a trial of the OX40 agonist ivuxolimab. This chain links TRBV28 with TRBJ2-7; possibly TRBD1 for D (5 bases). The source is an adult with an advanced solid tumor such as melanoma, head and neck, liver or kidney cancer. The CDR3 region is CATKGNPEQYF. As DNA, the CDR3 is TGTGCCACCAAGGGGAATCCCGAGCAGTACTTC.